This T cell receptor beta chain emerged from a study of monozygotic twins with cystic fibrosis. Overall study context: Libraries were built from three micrograms of fragmented DNA using approximately 16 PCR cycles.

Study observations and caveats: Median Simpson clonality of approximately 0.0091 suggested naive T cells predominated. Age, concordance and disease severity did not associate with shared CDR3 numbers.

Clones were read by immunoSEQ multiplex PCR, and TCRdb kept only the in-frame ones, dropping some. Of around 17,000 clones in the sample, 96% were seen once. The CDR3 is made up of 12 amino acids. The germline gives CDR1 MGHRA, CDR2 YSYEKL. V lost 0 bases and J lost 6, with 5 bases in between. Of note for this clone: The antigen is unknown.

The TCR originated in a girl aged 2-15 years with cystic fibrosis. The chain employs TRBV4-1 and TRBJ1-1; D is undetermined. Sequencing was carried out using blood. This CDR3 reads CASSQDRSEAFF. The DNA of the CDR3 is TGCGCCAGCAGCCAAGATCGCTCTGAAGCTTTCTTT.